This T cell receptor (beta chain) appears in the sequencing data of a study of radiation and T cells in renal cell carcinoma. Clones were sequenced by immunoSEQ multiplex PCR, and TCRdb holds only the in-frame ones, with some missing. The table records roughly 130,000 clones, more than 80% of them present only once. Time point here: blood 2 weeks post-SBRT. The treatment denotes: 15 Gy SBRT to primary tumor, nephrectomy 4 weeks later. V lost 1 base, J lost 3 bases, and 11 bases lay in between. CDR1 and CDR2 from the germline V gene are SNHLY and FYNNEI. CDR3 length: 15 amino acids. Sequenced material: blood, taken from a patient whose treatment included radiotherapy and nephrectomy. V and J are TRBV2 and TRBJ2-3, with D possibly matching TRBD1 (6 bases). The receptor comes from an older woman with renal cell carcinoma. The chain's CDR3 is CASSEGQGLTDTQYF. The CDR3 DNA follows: TGTGCCAGCAGTGAAGGGCAGGGGCTAACAGATACGCAGTATTTT. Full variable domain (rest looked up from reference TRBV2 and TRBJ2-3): EPEVTQTPSHQVTQMGQEVILRCVPISNHLYFYWYRQILGQKVEFLVSFYNNEISEKSEIFDDQFSVERPDGSNFTLKIRSTKLEDSAMYFCASSEGQGLTDTQYFGPGTRLTVL.